This T cell receptor (beta chain) was retrieved from a study of CD8 T cells in ankylosing spondylitis (dated by TCRdb to 2016 to 2017). About the investigation overall: T cell receptor beta repertoires were profiled in healthy donors and ankylosing spondylitis patients so that disease-linked TCR variants could be found. The full study cohort was made up of 20 to 25 ankylosing spondylitis patients and around 100 healthy donors. Peripheral blood was sampled, and synovial fluid was also collected from ankylosing spondylitis patients. What the authors observed across the whole study: Blood from ankylosing spondylitis patients appeared to be characterized by a TCR beta motif made up of about 8 highly homologous amino acid variants. The disease-linked clones were reported as significantly enriched in matched synovial fluid samples from ankylosing spondylitis patients. Some TCR beta motif variants had previously been reported in synovial fluid and blood of reactive arthritis patients, which suggested common disease-initiation mechanisms. The disease-linked clones showed a CD8+ phenotype and occurred at relatively low frequencies in peripheral blood.

TCRdb lists the instrument as Illumina HiSeq 2500. TCR beta libraries were prepared by quantitative 5'-RACE with molecular barcodes. In the original analysis: To identify disease-linked TCR variants, a new computational method was used, one built on a probabilistic model of VDJ rearrangement. The public reads were quality trimmed at Q25 with fastp and then assembled into clones with MiXCR by TCRdb, keeping productive beta chains. Every entry covers one CDR3 protein and lists the most common genes and DNA from its rows. TCRdb's processing, not the study's, gives the V and J calls here. This sample is represented by 150,000 to 200,000 distinct CDR3 sequences; under 14% of them were singletons. Jointly, the top ten make up almost 30% of the sample. This clonotype was found many times. The specificity of this receptor is unknown. Base qualities are not at hand, and no much larger clone is one base apart.

The TCR originated in a male donor with ankylosing spondylitis or in good health (not recorded which). Sequenced sample: blood, either unsorted or a sorted T cell fraction (not recorded which).

The DNA sequence is given as TGTGCCAGCAGCGTAGAACGGGGGCTCTATGGCTACACCTTC. This codes for CASSVERGLYGYTF. The rearranged chain carries TRBV9 and TRBJ1-2; a tentative D call is TRBD1 (6 bases match). The CDR3 holds 14 amino acids from the cysteine to the phenylalanine. CDR3 DNA only is kept here, 42 bases in frame from base 1. CDR1 SGDLS and CDR2 YYNGEE were looked up in the germline V gene. The junction shows trimming of 0 bases on V and 4 bases on J, plus 10 bases between the germline ends.